A single T cell receptor beta chain is shown here with its context. Its antigen is still unknown. With a J-beta primer mix and a sample-barcoded 5' primer, a second PCR ran about 6 to 11 cycles. One entry per CDR3 protein, called by TCRdb with MiXCR from the 5' RACE reads. The table has approximately 700,000 distinct CDR3 sequences, about 30% seen once; the top ten hold about 16%. This record comes from a study of blood T cells in healthy people across ages. Points from the study as a whole: Naive T cell percentage strongly correlated with TCR beta diversity. TCR beta diversity per million T cells fell roughly linearly with age.

V lost 5 bases and J 7 bases, leaving 12 bases between the germline ends. This CDR3 comprises 14 residues. Germline values: CDR1 SGHTA, CDR2 FQGNSA. The study recruited healthy Caucasian donors from Russia who were aged roughly 6 to 90. Donors gave roughly 10 milliliters of peripheral blood apiece. The TCR sequence derives from a woman older than 75 in good health. The sample taken for sequencing was blood. J is TRBJ1-6 and V is TRBV7-2, with TRBD1 as a possible D gene (5 bases). The CDR3 region has the DNA TGTGCCAGCAGCCCGCAGGGTATAAATTCACCCCTCCACTTT. It encodes CASSPQGINSPLHF.